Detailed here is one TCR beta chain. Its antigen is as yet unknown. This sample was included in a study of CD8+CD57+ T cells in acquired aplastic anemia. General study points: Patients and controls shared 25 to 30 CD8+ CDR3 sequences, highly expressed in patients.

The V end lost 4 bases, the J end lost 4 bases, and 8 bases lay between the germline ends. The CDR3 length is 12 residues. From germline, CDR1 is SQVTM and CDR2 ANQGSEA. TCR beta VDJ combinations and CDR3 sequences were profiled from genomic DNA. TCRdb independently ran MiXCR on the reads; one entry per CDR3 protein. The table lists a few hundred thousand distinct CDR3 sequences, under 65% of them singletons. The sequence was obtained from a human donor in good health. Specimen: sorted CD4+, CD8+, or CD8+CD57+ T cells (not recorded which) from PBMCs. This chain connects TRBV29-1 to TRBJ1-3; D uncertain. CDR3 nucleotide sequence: TGCAGCGTTGCTGTCTCCGGAAACACCATATATTTT. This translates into CSVAVSGNTIYF.